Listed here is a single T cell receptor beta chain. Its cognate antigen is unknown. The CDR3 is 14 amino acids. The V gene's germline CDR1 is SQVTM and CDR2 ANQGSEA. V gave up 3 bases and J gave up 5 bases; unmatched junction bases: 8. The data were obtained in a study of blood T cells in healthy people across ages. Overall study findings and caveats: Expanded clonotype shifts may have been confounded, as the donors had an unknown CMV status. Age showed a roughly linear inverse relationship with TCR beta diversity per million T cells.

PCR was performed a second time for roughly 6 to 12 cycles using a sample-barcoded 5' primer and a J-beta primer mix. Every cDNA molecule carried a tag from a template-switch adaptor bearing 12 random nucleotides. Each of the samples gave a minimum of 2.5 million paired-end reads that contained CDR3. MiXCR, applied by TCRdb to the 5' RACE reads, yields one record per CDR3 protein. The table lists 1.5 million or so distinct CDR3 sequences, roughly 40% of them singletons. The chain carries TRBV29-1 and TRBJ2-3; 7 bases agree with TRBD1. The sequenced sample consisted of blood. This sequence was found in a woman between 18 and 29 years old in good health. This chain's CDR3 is CSVDDRAWGDTQYF. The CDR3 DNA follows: TGCAGCGTTGATGACAGGGCCTGGGGAGATACGCAGTATTTT.